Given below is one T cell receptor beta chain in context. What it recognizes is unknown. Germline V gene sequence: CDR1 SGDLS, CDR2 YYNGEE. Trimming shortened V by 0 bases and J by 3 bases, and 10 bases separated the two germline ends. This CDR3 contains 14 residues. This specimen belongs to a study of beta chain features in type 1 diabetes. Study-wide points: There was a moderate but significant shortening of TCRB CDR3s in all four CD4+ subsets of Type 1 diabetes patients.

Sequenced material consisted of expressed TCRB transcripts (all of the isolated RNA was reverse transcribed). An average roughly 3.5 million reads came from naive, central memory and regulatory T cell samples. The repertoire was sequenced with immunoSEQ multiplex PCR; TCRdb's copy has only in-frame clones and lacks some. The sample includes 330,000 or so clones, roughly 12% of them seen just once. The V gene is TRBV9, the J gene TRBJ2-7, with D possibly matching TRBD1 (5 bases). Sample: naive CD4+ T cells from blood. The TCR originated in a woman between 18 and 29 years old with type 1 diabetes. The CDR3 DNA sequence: TGTGCCAGCAGCGTAGGAAGAAGGGGCTACGAGCAGTACTTC. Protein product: CASSVGRRGYEQYF.